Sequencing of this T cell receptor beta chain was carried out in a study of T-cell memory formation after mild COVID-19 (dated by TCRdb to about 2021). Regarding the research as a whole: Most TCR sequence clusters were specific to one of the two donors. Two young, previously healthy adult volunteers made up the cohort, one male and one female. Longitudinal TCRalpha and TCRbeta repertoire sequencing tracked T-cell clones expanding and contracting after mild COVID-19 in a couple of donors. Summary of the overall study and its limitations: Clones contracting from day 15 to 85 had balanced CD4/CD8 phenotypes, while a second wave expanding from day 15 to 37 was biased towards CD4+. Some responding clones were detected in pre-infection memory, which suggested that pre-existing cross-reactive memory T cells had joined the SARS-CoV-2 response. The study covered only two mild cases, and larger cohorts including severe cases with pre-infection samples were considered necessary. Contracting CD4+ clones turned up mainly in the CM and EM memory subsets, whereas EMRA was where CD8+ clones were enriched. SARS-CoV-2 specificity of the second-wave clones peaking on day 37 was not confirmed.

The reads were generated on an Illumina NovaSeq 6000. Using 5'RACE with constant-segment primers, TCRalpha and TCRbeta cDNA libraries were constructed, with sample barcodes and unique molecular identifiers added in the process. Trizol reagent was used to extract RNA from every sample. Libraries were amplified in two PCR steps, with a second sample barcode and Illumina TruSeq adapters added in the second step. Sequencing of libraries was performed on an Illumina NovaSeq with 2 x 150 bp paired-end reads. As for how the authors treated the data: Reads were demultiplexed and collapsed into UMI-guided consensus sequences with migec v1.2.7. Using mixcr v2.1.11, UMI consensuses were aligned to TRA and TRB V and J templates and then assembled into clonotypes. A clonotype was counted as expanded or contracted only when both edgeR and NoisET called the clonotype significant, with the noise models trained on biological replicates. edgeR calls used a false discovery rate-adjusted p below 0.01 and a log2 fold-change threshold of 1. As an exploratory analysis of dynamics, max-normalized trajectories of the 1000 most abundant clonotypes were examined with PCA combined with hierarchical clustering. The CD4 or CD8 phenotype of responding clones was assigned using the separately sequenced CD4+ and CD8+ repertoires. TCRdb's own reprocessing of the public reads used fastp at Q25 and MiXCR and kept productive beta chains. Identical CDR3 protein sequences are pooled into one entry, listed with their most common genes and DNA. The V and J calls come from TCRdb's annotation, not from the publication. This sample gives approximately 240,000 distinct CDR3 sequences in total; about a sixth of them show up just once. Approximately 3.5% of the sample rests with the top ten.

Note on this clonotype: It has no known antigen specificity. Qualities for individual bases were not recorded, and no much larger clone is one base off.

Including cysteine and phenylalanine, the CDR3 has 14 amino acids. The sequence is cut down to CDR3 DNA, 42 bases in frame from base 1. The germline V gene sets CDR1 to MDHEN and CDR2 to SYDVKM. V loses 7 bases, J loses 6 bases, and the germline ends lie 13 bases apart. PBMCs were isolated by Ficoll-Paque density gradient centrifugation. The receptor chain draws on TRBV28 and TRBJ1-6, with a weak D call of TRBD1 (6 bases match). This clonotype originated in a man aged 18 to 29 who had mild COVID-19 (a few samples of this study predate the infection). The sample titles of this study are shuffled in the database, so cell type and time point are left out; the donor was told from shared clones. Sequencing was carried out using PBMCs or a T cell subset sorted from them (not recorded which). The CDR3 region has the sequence CASTTTGINSPLHF. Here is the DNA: TGTGCCAGCACTACTACAGGGATTAATTCACCCCTCCACTTT.